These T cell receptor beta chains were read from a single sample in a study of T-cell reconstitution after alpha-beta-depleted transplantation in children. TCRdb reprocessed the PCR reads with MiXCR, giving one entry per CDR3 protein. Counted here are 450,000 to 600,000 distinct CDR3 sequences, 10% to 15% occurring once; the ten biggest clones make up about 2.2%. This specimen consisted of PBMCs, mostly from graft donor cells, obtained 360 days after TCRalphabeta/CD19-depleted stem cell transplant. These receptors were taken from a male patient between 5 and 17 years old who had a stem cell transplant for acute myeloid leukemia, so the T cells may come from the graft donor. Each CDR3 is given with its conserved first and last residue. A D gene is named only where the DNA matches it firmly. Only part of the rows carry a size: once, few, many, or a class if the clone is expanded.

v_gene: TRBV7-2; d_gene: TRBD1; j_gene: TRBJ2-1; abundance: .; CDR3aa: CASSLRGQASYNEQFF; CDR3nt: TGTGCCAGCAGCTTAAGGGGACAGGCCTCCTACAATGAGCAGTTCTTC
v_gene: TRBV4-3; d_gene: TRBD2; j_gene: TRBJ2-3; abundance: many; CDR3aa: CASSQELAGKDTQYF; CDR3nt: TGCGCCAGCAGCCAAGAACTAGCGGGAAAAGATACGCAGTATTTT
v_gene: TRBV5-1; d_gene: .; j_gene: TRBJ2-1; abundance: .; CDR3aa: CASSLVLASEQFF; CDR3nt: TGCGCCAGCAGCTTGGTTCTAGCCAGTGAGCAGTTCTTC
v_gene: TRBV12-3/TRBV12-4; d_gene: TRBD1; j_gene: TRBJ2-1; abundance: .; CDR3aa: CAISLLGQGIGNSYNEQFF; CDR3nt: TGTGCCATCAGTTTATTGGGACAGGGTATAGGGAACTCCTACAATGAGCAGTTCTTC
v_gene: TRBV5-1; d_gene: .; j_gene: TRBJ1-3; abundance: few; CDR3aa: CASSLERGGTGNTIYF; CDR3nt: TGCGCCAGCAGCTTGGAGCGTGGGGGCACCGGAAACACCATATATTTT
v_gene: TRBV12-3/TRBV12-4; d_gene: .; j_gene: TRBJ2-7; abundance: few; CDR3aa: CASSLALGGSRKYEQYF; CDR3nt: TGTGCCAGCAGTTTAGCGCTAGGAGGGAGTAGAAAGTACGAGCAGTACTTC
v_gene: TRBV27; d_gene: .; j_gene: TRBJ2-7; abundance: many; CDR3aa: CASSRPQGRVAYEQYF; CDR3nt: TGTGCCAGCAGCCGCCCCCAGGGACGGGTAGCCTACGAGCAGTACTTC
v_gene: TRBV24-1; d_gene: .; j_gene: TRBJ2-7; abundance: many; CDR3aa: CASKDRPYEQYF; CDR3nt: TGTGCCTCAAAGGACAGACCCTACGAGCAGTACTTC
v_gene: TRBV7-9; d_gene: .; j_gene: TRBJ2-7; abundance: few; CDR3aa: CASSFEGQLYEQYF; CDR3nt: TGTGCCAGCAGCTTCGAAGGGCAGCTCTACGAGCAGTACTTC
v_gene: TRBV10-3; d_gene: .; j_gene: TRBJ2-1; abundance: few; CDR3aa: CASPWGNEQFF; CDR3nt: TGTGCCTCGCCGTGGGGGAATGAGCAGTTCTTC
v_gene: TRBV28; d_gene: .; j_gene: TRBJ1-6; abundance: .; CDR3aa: CASSPLGKRSPLHF; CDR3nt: TGTGCCAGCAGTCCCCTGGGGAAACGTTCACCCCTCCACTTT
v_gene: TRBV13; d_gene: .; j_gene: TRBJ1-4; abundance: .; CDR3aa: CASRRDPNEKLFF; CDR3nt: TGTGCCAGCAGACGGGACCCTAATGAAAAACTGTTTTTT
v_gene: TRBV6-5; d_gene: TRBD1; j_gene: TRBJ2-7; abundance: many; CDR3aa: CASSYSTGAPYEQYF; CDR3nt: TGTGCCAGCAGTTACTCGACAGGGGCCCCCTACGAGCAGTACTTC
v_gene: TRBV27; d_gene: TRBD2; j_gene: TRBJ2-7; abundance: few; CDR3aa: CASSFSSGRYERSEQYF; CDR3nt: TGTGCCAGCAGTTTTTCTAGCGGACGGTATGAGAGAAGCGAGCAGTACTTC
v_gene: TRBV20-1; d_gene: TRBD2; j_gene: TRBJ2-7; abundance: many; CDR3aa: CSARRTSGASSYEQYF; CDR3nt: TGCAGTGCTAGACGGACTAGCGGGGCGAGCTCCTACGAGCAGTACTTC
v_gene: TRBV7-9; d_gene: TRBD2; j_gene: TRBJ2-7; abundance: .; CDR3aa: CASSLVGGLVLYEQYF; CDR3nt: TGTGCCAGCAGCTTAGTCGGGGGACTAGTGTTATACGAGCAGTACTTC
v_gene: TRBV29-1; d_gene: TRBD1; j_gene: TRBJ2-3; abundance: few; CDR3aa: CSAPDRTDTQYF; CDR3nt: TGCAGCGCCCCGGACAGGACAGATACGCAGTATTTT
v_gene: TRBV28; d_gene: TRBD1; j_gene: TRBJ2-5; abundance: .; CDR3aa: CASILRTGGQETQYF; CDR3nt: TGTGCCAGCATCCTGCGGACAGGGGGCCAAGAGACCCAGTACTTC
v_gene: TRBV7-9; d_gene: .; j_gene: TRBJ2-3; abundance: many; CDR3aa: CASSPEASYKSTDTQYF; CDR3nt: TGTGCCAGCAGCCCAGAGGCTAGCTATAAAAGCACAGATACGCAGTATTTT
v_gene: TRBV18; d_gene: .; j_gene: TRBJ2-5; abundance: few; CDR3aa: CASSPIHYEETQYF; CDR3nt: TGTGCCAGCTCACCCATCCACTACGAAGAGACCCAGTACTTC
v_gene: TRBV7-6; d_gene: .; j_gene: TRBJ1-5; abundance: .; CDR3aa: CASSWSEGKNQPQHF; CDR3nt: TGTGCCAGCAGCTGGAGCGAAGGGAAGAATCAGCCCCAGCATTTT
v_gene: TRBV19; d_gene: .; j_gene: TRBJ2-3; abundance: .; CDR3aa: CASSIKGLKADTQYF; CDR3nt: TGTGCCAGTAGTATAAAAGGACTGAAGGCAGATACGCAGTATTTT
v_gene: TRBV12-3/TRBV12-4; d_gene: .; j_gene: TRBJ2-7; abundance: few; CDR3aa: CASSLYGVNYDEQYF; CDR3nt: TGTGCCAGCAGTTTATATGGGGTTAATTATGACGAGCAGTACTTC
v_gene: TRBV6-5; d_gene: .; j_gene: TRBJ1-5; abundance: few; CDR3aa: CASSYGHGGNQPQHF; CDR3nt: TGTGCCAGCAGTTACGGGCACGGGGGCAATCAGCCCCAGCATTTT
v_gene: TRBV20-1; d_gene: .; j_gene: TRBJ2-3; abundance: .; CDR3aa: CSARVPGRKDTQYF; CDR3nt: TGCAGTGCTAGAGTTCCAGGGAGGAAAGATACGCAGTATTTT
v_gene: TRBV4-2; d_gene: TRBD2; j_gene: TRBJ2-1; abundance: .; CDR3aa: CASSQDLAGGDNEQFF; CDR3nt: TGTGCCAGCAGCCAAGATTTAGCGGGAGGAGACAATGAGCAGTTCTTC
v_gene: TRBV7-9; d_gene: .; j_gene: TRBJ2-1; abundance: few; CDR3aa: CASSPKGGPYNEQFF; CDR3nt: TGTGCCAGCAGCCCCAAGGGCGGTCCCTACAATGAGCAGTTCTTC
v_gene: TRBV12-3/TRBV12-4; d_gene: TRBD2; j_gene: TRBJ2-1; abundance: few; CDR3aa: CASSRVAGVEEYEQFF; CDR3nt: TGTGCCAGCAGTCGGGTAGCGGGAGTGGAGGAGTATGAGCAGTTCTTC
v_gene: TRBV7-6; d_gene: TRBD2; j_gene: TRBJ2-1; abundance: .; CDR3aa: CASSLEGTTPYNEQFF; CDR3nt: TGTGCCAGCAGCTTAGAAGGGACTACCCCCTACAATGAGCAGTTCTTC
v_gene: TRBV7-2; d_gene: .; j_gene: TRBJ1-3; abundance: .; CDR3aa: CASSFTPTGALGNTIYF; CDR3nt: TGTGCCAGCAGCTTCACCCCGACCGGAGCTCTCGGAAACACCATATATTTT
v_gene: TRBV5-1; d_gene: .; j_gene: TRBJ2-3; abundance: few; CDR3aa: CASSFFRDSPTDTQYF; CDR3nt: TGCGCCAGCAGCTTCTTCCGGGACTCTCCCACAGATACGCAGTATTTT
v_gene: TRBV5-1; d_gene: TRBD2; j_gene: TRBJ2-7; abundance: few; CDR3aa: CASSVGLAGYTYEQYF; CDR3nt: TGCGCCAGCAGCGTGGGACTAGCGGGCTATACCTACGAGCAGTACTTC
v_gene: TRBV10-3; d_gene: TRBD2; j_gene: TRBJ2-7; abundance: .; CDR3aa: CAISESLAGGPTYEQYF; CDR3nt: TGTGCCATCAGTGAATCGCTAGCGGGAGGGCCAACCTACGAGCAGTACTTC
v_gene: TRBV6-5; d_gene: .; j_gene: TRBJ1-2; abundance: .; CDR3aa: CASSYRTASYGYTF; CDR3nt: TGTGCCAGCAGTTACCGGACAGCAAGCTATGGCTACACCTTC
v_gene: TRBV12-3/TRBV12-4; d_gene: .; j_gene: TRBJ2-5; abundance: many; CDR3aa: CASSLIEETQYF; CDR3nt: TGTGCCAGCAGTTTGATCGAAGAGACCCAGTACTTC
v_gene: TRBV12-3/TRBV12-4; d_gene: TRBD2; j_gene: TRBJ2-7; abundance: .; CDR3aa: CASSFRSVGLAGEVYEQYF; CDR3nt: TGTGCCAGCAGTTTTCGAAGTGTCGGACTAGCGGGAGAGGTGTACGAGCAGTACTTC
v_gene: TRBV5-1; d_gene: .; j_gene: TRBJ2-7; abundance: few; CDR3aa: CASSLDQRAYEQYF; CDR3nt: TGCGCCAGCAGCTTGGATCAGCGAGCCTACGAGCAGTACTTC
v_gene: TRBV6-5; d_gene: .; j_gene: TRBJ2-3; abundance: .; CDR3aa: CASSQGRGRHF; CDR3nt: TGTGCCAGCAGCCAGGGTAGAGGGAGGCATTTT
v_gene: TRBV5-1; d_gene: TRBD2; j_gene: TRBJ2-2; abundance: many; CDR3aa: CASSWTSENTGELFF; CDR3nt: TGCGCCAGCAGTTGGACTAGCGAGAACACCGGGGAGCTGTTTTTT
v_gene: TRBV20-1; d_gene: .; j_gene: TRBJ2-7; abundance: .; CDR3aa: CSARAPYEQYF; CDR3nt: TGCAGTGCGCGCGCGCCCTACGAGCAGTACTTC
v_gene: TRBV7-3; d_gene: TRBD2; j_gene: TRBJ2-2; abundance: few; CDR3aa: CASSPGTRSGELFF; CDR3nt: TGTGCCAGCAGCCCTGGGACTAGGAGTGGGGAGCTGTTTTTT
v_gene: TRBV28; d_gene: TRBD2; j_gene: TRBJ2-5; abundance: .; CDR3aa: CASEGRGQETQYF; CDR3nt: TGTGCCAGCGAGGGGAGGGGCCAAGAGACCCAGTACTTC